These 24 T cell receptor beta chains share one sample of origin, sequenced in a study of cytomegalovirus exposure and HLA in healthy donors. Primers: 60 Vbeta forward and 13 Jbeta reverse. Method: immunoSEQ multiplex PCR; TCRdb's copy keeps in-frame clones and lacks some. The table records around 110,000 clones, around 70% of them present only once. The material sequenced was PBMCs. These TCRs come from a young woman in good health and CMV-seronegative.

The chain couples TRBV2 to TRBJ1-6; D may be TRBD1 (5 bases). CDR3 length equals 15 residues. V shed 4 bases and J shed 3 bases, with 10 bases lying between them. The germline CDR1 and CDR2 sequences are SNHLY and FYNNEI. CDR3 region: CASSGLGGYNSPLHF. The CDR3 DNA reads TGTGCCAGCAGTGGGCTGGGGGGCTATAATTCACCCCTCCACTTT.

This clone was observed once. This chain connects TRBV5-1 to TRBJ2-5; TRBD2 agrees at 10 bases. The CDR3 runs to 18 residues. The V segment lost 3 bases and the J segment 5 bases; nucleotides outside the gene matches: 16. Germline V CDR1 and CDR2: SGHRS, YFSETQ. CDR3 coding DNA: TGCGCCAGCAGCTCGGGTAAAATACTAGCGGGGTTGAAGGAGACCCAGTACTTC. Translating it yields CASSSGKILAGLKETQYF.

V and J are TRBV16 and TRBJ1-1; weak D call: TRBD1 (6 bases). Germline V lookup: CDR1 KGHSY, CDR2 FQNENV. V gave up 2 bases and J gave up 0 bases, with 10 bases separating them. The CDR3 is 15 amino acids. The CDR3 loop is CASSQRGSLNTEAFF. CDR3 DNA sequence: TGTGCCAGCAGCCAAAGGGGGTCGTTGAACACTGAAGCTTTCTTT.

This rearrangement joins TRBV19 to TRBJ1-5, with TRBD1 matching 8 bases. J lost 5 bases, V lost 7 bases, and 7 bases had no gene match. The CDR3 consists of 14 residues. CDR1 is LNHDA, CDR2 SQIVND, per germline (reference sequence). CDR3 loop: CASISTGGYQPQHF. The CDR3 DNA sequence: TGTGCCAGTATCAGTACAGGGGGGTATCAGCCCCAGCATTTT. Full variable domain (remainder filled in from reference TRBV19 and TRBJ1-5): DGGITQSPKYLFRKEGQNVTLSCEQNLNHDAMYWYRQDPGQGLRLIYYSQIVNDFQKGDIAEGYSVSREKKESFPLTVTSAQKNPTAFYLCASISTGGYQPQHFGDGTRLSIL.

The chain employs TRBV5-1 and TRBJ1-1; maybe TRBD1 (5 bases). The CDR3 contains 14 residues. V lost 0 bases, J lost 3 bases, and 9 bases lay in between. The germline V gene has CDR1 SGHRS and CDR2 YFSETQ. The chain's CDR3 is CASSLGPRDTEAFF. The CDR3 nucleotides read TGCGCCAGCAGCTTGGGACCCAGGGACACTGAAGCTTTCTTT.

The chain couples TRBV13 to TRBJ1-6; maybe TRBD1 (5 bases). This CDR3 has 15 amino acids. Trimming cost V 6 bases and J 7 bases, with 16 bases left between them. Germline CDR1 is PRHDT and CDR2 is FYEKMQ (reference sequence). The CDR3: CASRRGGIPNSPLHF. DNA of the CDR3: TGTGCCAGCAGAAGGGGAGGTATCCCGAATTCACCCCTCCACTTT.

V and J are TRBV2 and TRBJ1-1; D is undetermined. CDR1 and CDR2 (germline): SNHLY, FYNNEI. The V end was cut by 5 bases, the J end by 7 bases, with 11 bases between. The CDR3 runs 12 residues. Here the CDR3 reads CASSFSGVEAFF. The CDR3, as DNA: TGTGCCAGCAGTTTCAGTGGAGTTGAAGCTTTCTTT.

With regard to this clone: One junction end disagrees with the germline gene, perhaps due to a read error. The chain recombines TRBV7-7 with TRBJ2-2, with unresolved D. From germline, CDR1 is SSHAT and CDR2 FNYEAQ (reference sequence). This CDR3 comprises 15 residues. CDR3 protein: CASSLESAGTGELFF. CDR3 DNA: TGTGCTAGCAGCTTAGAATCCGCCGGCACCGGGGAGCTGTTTTTT.

The rearrangement joins TRBV27 to TRBJ2-2; the match to TRBD1 covers 7 bases. The CDR3 is 16 amino acids. CDR1 and CDR2 (germline): MNHEY, SMNVEV (reference sequence). Trimming took 1 base from V and 4 from J; bases not matched to a gene: 6. CDR3 region: CASSLYRGAGTGELFF. The DNA of the CDR3 is TGTGCCAGCAGTTTATACAGGGGCGCCGGCACCGGGGAGCTGTTTTTT.

The V gene is TRBV29-1, the J gene TRBJ2-3; D not resolved. Trimming pared 6 bases from V and 0 bases from J, leaving 4 bases between. CDR1 is SQVTM and CDR2 is ANQGSEA in the germline V gene. This CDR3 contains 11 residues. CDR3 DNA sequence: TGCAGCGTGACTAGCACAGATACGCAGTATTTT. Its protein is CSVTSTDTQYF.

This chain connects TRBV5-4 to TRBJ1-2; the match to TRBD1 covers 9 bases. Germline loops: CDR1 SGHNT, CDR2 YYREEE (reference sequence). V lost 0 bases to trimming and J lost 5 bases; unmatched junction nucleotides: 2. The CDR3 length is 14 residues. This CDR3 reads CASSLDRGRYGYTF. CDR3 sequence (DNA): TGTGCCAGCAGCTTGGACAGGGGGCGATATGGCTACACCTTC.

This clone has only a few counts. This chain joins TRBV7-2 and TRBJ2-3, with 7 bases that match TRBD2. V dropped 1 base and J dropped 2; count of bases not matched to a gene: 6. The CDR3 runs to 16 residues. In germline, CDR1 is SGHTA, CDR2 FQGNSA. The CDR3 DNA reads TGTGCCAGCAGCTTAGGCCGCGGGGGAGTCACAGATACGCAGTATTTT. Residues: CASSLGRGGVTDTQYF.

The sample holds one count of this clone. The rearrangement links TRBV5-4 to TRBJ1-1; maybe TRBD1 (5 bases). V lost 0 bases and J lost 1, with 7 bases in between. This CDR3 has 14 residues. CDR1 and CDR2 from the germline V gene are SGHNT and YYREEE (reference sequence). The CDR3 loop is CASSLGQRNTEAFF. CDR3 in DNA: TGTGCCAGCAGCTTGGGACAGAGGAACACTGAAGCTTTCTTT. The entire variable domain, with the rest obtained from reference TRBV5-4 and TRBJ1-1, is as follows: ETGVTQSPTHLIKTRGQQVTLRCSSQSGHNTVSWYQQALGQGPQFIFQYYREEENGRGNFPPRFSGLQFPNYSSELNVNALELDDSALYLCASSLGQRNTEAFFGQGTRLTVV.

J is TRBJ1-6 and V is TRBV7-6; 11 bases map to TRBD1. The CDR3 has 15 residues. Germline-derived CDR1 and CDR2 are SGHVS and FNYEAQ. The V segment lost 5 bases and the J segment 7 bases; nucleotides outside the gene matches: 4. The CDR3 DNA reads as TGTGCCAGCAGCCCAGGGGACAGGGGGAATTCACCCCTCCACTTT. Translation gives CASSPGDRGNSPLHF.

The chain is built from TRBV2 and TRBJ2-2; TRBD1 matches at 7 bases. The germline V gene encodes CDR1 SNHLY and CDR2 FYNNEI. The CDR3 runs 14 residues. J lost 5 bases, V lost 5 bases, and 5 bases had no gene match. The CDR3 protein is CASSYRQGTGELFF. CDR3 coding DNA: TGTGCCAGCAGTTACCGACAGGGAACCGGGGAGCTGTTTTTT. Full variable domain (missing parts from reference TRBV2 and TRBJ2-2): EPEVTQTPSHQVTQMGQEVILRCVPISNHLYFYWYRQILGQKVEFLVSFYNNEISEKSEIFDDQFSVERPDGSNFTLKIRSTKLEDSAMYFCASSYRQGTGELFFGEGSRLTVL.

The chain carries TRBV6-1 and TRBJ1-5; D possibly corresponds to TRBD1 (6 bases). CDR1 MNHNS and CDR2 SASEGT come from the germline V gene. The CDR3 covers 13 residues. V lost 6 bases to trimming and J lost 3 bases, with 9 bases between them. DNA for the CDR3: TGTGCCAGCAGCGGACAGTACAATCAGCCCCAGCATTTT. Its translation: CASSGQYNQPQHF.

The CDR3 loop is CASSSGTDGYTF. The DNA of the CDR3 is TGTGCCAGCAGTTCGGGGACAGACGGCTACACCTTC. The chain uses TRBV6-5 and TRBJ1-2; 7 bases match TRBD1. The CDR3 spans 12 residues. V lost 4 bases to trimming and J lost 8 bases; unmatched junction nucleotides: 4. Germline assignment: CDR1 MNHEY and CDR2 SVGAGI.

The gene calls are TRBV28 and TRBJ1-4; 9 bases agree with TRBD1. This CDR3 contains 14 residues. Germline CDR1 is MDHEN and CDR2 is SYDVKM. V lost 7 bases, J lost 5 bases, and 5 bases stayed unmatched. The CDR3 sequence: CASNSGTGNEKLFF. The CDR3, as DNA: TGTGCCAGCAACTCCGGGACAGGGAATGAAAAACTGTTTTTT.

This clone was seen a single time. The genes are TRBV30 and TRBJ1-2; D uncertain. This CDR3 is built from 12 residues. CDR1 and CDR2 from the germline V gene are GTSNPN and SVGIG (reference sequence). Trimming stripped 4 bases from V and 4 bases from J, with 10 bases between. CDR3 nucleotide sequence: TGTGCCTGGACCCTGCGAGGCTATGGCTACACCTTC. This encodes CAWTLRGYGYTF. The full variable domain, completed using reference TRBV30 and TRBJ1-2, is SQTIHQWPATLVQPVGSPLSLECTVEGTSNPNLYWYRQAAGRGLQLLFYSVGIGQISSEVPQNLSASRPQDRQFILSSKKLLLSDSGFYLCAWTLRGYGYTFGSGTRLTVV.

In regard to this clone: This specimen includes other DNA sequences encoding the same CDR3. This sequence joins TRBV6-1 and TRBJ2-7; unclear D gene. The V end lost 8 bases, the J end lost 0 bases, and 11 bases lay between the germline ends. Germline V gene lookup returns CDR1 MNHNS and CDR2 SASEGT. This CDR3 has 13 residues. CDR3 amino acids: CASQTGTSYEQYF. The CDR3 bases are TGTGCCAGCCAGACGGGTACCTCCTACGAGCAGTACTTC.

The rearrangement uses TRBV27 and TRBJ1-1, with TRBD1 as a possible D gene (5 bases). The length of the CDR3 is 13 residues. CDR1 is MNHEY, CDR2 SMNVEV, per germline (reference sequence). The V end lost 3 bases, the J end lost 6 bases, and 11 bases lay between the germline ends. The DNA of the CDR3 is TGTGCCAGCAGTTTCGGGGGATACGCTGAAGCTTTCTTT. It translates to CASSFGGYAEAFF.

The chain carries TRBV5-6 and TRBJ1-5; D might be TRBD1 (5 bases). V gave up 0 bases and J gave up 0 bases, with 13 bases separating them. The CDR3 runs to 17 residues. CDR1 and CDR2 (germline): SGHDT, YYEEEE. Here the CDR3 DNA reads TGTGCCAGCAGCTTGGGGGGGGGAACCTTTAGCAATCAGCCCCAGCATTTT. This codes for CASSLGGGTFSNQPQHF.

This clone was counted once. The chain uses TRBV30 and TRBJ2-7; 7 bases are shared with TRBD2. Looked up from germline, CDR1 is GTSNPN and CDR2 is SVGIG (reference sequence). The CDR3 sequence is 13 residues long. V lost 3 bases to trimming and J lost 0 bases; unmatched junction nucleotides: 2. The CDR3 DNA reads TGTGCCTGGAGGGGGGGGAGCTCCTACGAGCAGTACTTC. This sequence encodes CAWRGGSSYEQYF.

This clone was seen a handful of times. Here the CDR3 DNA reads TGTGCCAGTACCTCCATATCTGGAGGTTCCACTGAAGCTTTCTTT. Translated, it gives CASTSISGGSTEAFF. This rearrangement joins TRBV19 to TRBJ1-1; D remains unclear. V lost 7 bases and J 4 bases, leaving 19 bases between the germline ends. Germline V gene sequence: CDR1 LNHDA, CDR2 SQIVND (reference sequence). The CDR3 is made up of 15 amino acids.